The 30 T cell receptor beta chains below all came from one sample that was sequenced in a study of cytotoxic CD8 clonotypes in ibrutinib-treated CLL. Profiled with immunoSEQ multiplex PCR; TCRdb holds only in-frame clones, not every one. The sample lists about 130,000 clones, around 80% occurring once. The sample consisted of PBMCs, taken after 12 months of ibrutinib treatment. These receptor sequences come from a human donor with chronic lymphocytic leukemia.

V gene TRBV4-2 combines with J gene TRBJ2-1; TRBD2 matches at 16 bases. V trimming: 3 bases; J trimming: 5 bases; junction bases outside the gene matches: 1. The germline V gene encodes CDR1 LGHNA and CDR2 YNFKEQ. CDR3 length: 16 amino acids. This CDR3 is CASSHGTSGRDNEQFF. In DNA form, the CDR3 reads TGTGCCAGCAGCCACGGGACTAGCGGGAGGGACAATGAGCAGTTCTTC.

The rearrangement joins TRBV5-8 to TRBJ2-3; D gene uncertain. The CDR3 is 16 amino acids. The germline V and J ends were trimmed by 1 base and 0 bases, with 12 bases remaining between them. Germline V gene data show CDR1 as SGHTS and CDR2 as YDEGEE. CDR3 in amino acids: CASSLNGRLSTDTQYF. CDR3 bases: TGTGCCAGCAGCTTGAATGGGCGGTTAAGCACAGATACGCAGTATTTT.

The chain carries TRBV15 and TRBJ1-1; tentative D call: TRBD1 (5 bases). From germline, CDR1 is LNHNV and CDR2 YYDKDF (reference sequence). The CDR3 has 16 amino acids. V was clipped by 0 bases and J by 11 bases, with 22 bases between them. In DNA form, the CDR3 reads TGTGCCACCAGCAGAGATCCCCTAGGGGCGAGTTCTAGCGCTTTCTTT. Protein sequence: CATSRDPLGASSSAFF.

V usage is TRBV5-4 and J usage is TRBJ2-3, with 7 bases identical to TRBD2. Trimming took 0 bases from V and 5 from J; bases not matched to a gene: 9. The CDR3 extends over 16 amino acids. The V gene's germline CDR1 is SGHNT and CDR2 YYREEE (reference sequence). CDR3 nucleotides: TGTGCCAGCAGCTTGGCTCCGGGGGAGGGGCAAGATACGCAGTATTTT. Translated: CASSLAPGEGQDTQYF. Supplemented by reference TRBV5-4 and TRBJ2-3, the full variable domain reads ETGVTQSPTHLIKTRGQQVTLRCSSQSGHNTVSWYQQALGQGPQFIFQYYREEENGRGNFPPRFSGLQFPNYSSELNVNALELDDSALYLCASSLAPGEGQDTQYFGPGTRLTVL.

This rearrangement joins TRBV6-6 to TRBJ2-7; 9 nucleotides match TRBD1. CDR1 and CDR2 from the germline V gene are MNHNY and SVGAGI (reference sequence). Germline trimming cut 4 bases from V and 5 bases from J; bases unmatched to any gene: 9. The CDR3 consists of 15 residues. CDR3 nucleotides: TGTGCCAGCAGTTTCACCGGGACAGGGCGCAACGAGCAGTACTTC. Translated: CASSFTGTGRNEQYF.

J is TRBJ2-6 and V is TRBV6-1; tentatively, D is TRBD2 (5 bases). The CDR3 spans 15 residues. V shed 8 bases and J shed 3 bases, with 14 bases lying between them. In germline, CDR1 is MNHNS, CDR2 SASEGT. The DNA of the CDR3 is TGTGCCAGCTCCCCGAGGGTTGTTGGGGCCAACGTCCTGACTTTC. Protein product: CASSPRVVGANVLTF.

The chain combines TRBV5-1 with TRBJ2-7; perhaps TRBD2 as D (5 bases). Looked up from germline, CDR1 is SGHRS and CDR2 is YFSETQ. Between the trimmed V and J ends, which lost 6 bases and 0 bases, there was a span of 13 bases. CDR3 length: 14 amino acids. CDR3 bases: TGCGCCAGCAAGGTATTCGGGAACTCCTACGAGCAGTACTTC. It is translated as CASKVFGNSYEQYF. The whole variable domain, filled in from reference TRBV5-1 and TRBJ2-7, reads KAGVTQTPRYLIKTRGQQVTLSCSPISGHRSVSWYQQTPGQGLQFLFEYFSETQRNKGNFPGRFSGRQFSNSRSEMNVSTLELGDSALYLCASKVFGNSYEQYFGPGTRLTVT.

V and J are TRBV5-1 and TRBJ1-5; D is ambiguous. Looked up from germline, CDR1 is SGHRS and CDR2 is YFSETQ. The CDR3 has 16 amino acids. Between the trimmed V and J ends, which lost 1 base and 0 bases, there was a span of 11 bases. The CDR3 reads CASSLSAQDSNQPQHF. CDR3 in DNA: TGCGCCAGCAGCTTGTCGGCCCAGGATAGCAATCAGCCCCAGCATTTT. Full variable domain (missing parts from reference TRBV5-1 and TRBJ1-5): KAGVTQTPRYLIKTRGQQVTLSCSPISGHRSVSWYQQTPGQGLQFLFEYFSETQRNKGNFPGRFSGRQFSNSRSEMNVSTLELGDSALYLCASSLSAQDSNQPQHFGDGTRLSIL.

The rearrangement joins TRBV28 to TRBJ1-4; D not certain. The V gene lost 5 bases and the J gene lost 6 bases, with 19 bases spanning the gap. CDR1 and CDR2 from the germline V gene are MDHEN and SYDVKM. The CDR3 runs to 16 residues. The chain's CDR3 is CASSDPGRVVDEKLFF. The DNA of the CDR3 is TGTGCCAGCAGTGATCCCGGACGGGTCGTTGATGAAAAACTGTTTTTT. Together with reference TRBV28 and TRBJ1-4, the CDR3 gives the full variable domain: DVKVTQSSRYLVKRTGEKVFLECVQDMDHENMFWYRQDPGLGLRLIYFSYDVKMKEKGDIPEGYSVSREKKERFSLILESASTNQTSMYLCASSDPGRVVDEKLFFGSGTQLSVL.

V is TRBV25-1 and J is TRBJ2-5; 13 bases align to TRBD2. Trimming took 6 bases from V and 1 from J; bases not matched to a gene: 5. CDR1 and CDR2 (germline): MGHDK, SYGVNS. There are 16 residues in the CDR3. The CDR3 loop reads CASSGLAGVSQETQYF. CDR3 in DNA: TGTGCCAGCAGCGGACTAGCGGGAGTATCCCAAGAGACCCAGTACTTC. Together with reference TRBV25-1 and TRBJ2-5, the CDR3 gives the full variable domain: EADIYQTPRYLVIGTGKKITLECSQTMGHDKMYWYQQDPGMELHLIHYSYGVNSTEKGDLSSESTVSRIRTEHFPLTLESARPSHTSQYLCASSGLAGVSQETQYFGPGTRLLVL.

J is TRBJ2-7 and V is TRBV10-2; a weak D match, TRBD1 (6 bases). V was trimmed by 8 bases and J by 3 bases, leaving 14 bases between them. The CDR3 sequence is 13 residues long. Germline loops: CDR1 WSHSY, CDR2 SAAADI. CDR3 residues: CASSVQGFYEQYF. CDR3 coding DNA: TGCGCCAGCTCCGTTCAGGGGTTCTACGAGCAGTACTTC.

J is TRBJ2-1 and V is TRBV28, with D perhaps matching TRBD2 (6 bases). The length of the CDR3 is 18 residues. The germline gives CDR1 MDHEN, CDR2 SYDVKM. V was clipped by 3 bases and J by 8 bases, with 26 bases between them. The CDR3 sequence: CASSFSTNLGTLLDEQFF. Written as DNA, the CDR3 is TGTGCCAGCAGTTTTTCAACAAACCTGGGGACTCTTCTGGATGAGCAGTTCTTC.

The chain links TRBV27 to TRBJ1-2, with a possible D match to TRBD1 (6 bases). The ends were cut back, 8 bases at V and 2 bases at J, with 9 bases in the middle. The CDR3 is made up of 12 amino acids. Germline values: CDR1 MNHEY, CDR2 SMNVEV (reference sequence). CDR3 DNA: TGTGCCAGCGGGGGGGCAAACTATGGCTACACCTTC. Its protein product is CASGGANYGYTF.

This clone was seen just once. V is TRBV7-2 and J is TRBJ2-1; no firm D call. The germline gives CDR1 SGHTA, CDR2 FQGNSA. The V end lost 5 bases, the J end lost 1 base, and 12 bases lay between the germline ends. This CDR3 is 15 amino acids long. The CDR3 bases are TGTGCCAGCAGCATCAGTTCCTCTTCCTACAATGAGCAGTTCTTC. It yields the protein CASSISSSSYNEQFF.

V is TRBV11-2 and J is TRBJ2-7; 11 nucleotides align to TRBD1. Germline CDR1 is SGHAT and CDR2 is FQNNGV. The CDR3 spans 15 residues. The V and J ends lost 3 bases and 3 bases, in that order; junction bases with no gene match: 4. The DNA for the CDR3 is TGTGCCAGCAGCTTTGGGGACAGGGGGATCTACGAGCAGTACTTC. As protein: CASSFGDRGIYEQYF.

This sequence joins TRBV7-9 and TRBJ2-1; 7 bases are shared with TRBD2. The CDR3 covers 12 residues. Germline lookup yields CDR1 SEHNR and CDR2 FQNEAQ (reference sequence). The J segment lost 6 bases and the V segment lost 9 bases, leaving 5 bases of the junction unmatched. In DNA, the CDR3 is TGTGCCAGAGGAGGGACTATCAATGAGCAGTTCTTC. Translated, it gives CARGGTINEQFF.

The CDR3 protein is CASSRQGAATPGELFF. In nucleotides, the CDR3 is TGCGCCAGCAGCAGGCAGGGGGCCGCTACCCCCGGGGAGCTGTTTTTT. The chain combines TRBV4-3 with TRBJ2-2; TRBD1 matches at 8 bases. The CDR3 covers 16 residues. The V gene end was trimmed by 5 bases and the J gene end by 6 bases; junction bases not matched to a gene: 11. Germline V CDR1 and CDR2: LGHNA, YSLEER.

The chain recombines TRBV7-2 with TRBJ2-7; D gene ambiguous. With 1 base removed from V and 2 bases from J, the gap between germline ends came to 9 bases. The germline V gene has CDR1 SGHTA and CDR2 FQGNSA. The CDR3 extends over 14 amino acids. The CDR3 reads CASSLVRETYEQYF. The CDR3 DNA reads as TGTGCCAGCAGCTTAGTCAGAGAGACCTACGAGCAGTACTTC. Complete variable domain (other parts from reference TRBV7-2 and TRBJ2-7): GAGVSQSPSNKVTEKGKDVELRCDPISGHTALYWYRQSLGQGLEFLIYFQGNSAPDKSGLPSDRFSAERTGGSVSTLTIQRTQQEDSAVYLCASSLVRETYEQYFGPGTRLTVT.

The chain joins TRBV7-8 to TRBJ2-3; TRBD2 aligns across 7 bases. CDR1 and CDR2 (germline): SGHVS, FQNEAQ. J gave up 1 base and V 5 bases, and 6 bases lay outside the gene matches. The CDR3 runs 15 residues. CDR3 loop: CASSPGLYRTDTQYF. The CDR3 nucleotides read TGTGCCAGCAGCCCGGGACTATACCGCACAGATACGCAGTATTTT.

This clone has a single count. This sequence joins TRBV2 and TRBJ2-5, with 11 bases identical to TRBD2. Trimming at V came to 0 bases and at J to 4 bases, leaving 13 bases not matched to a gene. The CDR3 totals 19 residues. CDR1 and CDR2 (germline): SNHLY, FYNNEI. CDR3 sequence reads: CASSEALHSVAGGPETQYF. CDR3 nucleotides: TGTGCCAGCAGTGAAGCGCTTCATTCCGTAGCGGGAGGGCCAGAGACCCAGTACTTC.

The CDR3 is CASSPWTSGSSYNEQFF. The CDR3 DNA reads as TGTGCCAGCTCACCTTGGACTAGCGGGAGCTCCTACAATGAGCAGTTCTTC. The chain couples TRBV18 to TRBJ2-1, with 13 bases matching TRBD2. Looked up from germline, CDR1 is KGHSH and CDR2 is LQKENI. The CDR3 sequence is 17 residues long. The ends lost 3 bases at V and 0 bases at J; junction bases unmatched: 2.

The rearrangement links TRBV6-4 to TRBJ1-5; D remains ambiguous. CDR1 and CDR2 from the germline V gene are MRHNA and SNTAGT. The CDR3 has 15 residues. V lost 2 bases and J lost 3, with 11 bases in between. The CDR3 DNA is TGTGCCAGCAGTGACGCTCCGGGATTCAATCAGCCCCAGCATTTT. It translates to CASSDAPGFNQPQHF.

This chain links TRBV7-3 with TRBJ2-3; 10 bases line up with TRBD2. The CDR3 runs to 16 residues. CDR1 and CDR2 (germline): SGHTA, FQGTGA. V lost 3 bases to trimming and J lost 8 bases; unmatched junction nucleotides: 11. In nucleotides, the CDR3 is TGTGCCAGCAGCTTGGGGCCTAGCGGGGGTTCGGGTACGCAGTATTTT. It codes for CASSLGPSGGSGTQYF.

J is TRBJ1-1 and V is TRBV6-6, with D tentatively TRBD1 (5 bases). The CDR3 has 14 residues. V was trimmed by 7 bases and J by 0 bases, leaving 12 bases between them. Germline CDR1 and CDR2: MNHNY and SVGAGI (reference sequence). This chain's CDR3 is CASTVLGVNTEAFF. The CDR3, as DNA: TGTGCCAGCACCGTATTGGGGGTGAACACTGAAGCTTTCTTT.

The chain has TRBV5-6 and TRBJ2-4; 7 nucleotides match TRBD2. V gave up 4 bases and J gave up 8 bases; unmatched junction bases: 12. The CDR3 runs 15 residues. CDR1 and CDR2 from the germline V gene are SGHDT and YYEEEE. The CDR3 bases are TGTGCCAGCAGCGCCATTACGGCGGGGAGGGACATTCAGTACTTC. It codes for CASSAITAGRDIQYF. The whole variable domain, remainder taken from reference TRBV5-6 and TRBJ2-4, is DAGVTQSPTHLIKTRGQQVTLRCSPKSGHDTVSWYQQALGQGPQFIFQYYEEEERQRGNFPDRFSGHQFPNYSSELNVNALLLGDSALYLCASSAITAGRDIQYFGAGTRLSVL.

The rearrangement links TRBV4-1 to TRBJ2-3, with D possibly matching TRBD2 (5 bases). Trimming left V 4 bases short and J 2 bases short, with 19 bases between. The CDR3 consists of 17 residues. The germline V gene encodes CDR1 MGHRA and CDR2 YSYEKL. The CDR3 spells CASSLRSSSSLTDTQYF. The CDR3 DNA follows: TGCGCCAGCAGCCTGCGTTCTAGCAGCAGTCTCACAGATACGCAGTATTTT.

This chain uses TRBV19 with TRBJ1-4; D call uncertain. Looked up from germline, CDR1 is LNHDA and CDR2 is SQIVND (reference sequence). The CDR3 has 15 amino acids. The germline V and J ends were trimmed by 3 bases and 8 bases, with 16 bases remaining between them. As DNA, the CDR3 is TGTGCCAGTAGTATTGGTGCGGGTTCTGGGGAAAAACTGTTTTTT. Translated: CASSIGAGSGEKLFF.

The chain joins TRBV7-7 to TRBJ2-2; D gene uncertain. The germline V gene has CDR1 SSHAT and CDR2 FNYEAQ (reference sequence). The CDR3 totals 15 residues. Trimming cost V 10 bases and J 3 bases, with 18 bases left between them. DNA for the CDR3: TGTGCCACAACCGGCCCTCCCCTGGACACCGGGGAGCTGTTTTTT. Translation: CATTGPPLDTGELFF.

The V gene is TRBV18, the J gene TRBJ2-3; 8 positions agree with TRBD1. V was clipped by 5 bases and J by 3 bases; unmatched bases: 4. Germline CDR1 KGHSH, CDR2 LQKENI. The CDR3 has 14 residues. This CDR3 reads CASSSRQGTDTQYF. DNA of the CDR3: TGTGCCAGCTCATCTCGACAGGGGACAGATACGCAGTATTTT.

The CDR3 sequence: CASSPDSGTFIWAFF. CDR3 nucleotides: TGTGCCAGCAGCCCGGATTCGGGGACGTTCATATGGGCTTTCTTT. The genes are TRBV9 and TRBJ1-1, with D tentatively TRBD1 (5 bases). Germline V gives CDR1 SGDLS, CDR2 YYNGEE. The CDR3 runs 15 residues. V gave up 4 bases and J gave up 11 bases, with 24 bases separating them.